This TCR gamma chain is from a study of gamma-delta T cells after stem cell transplantation. TCRdb redid the clone calls on the RT-PCR reads with CATT. The sample consists of thousands of gamma-chain clones, approximately 20% of them appearing once. CDR3 length: 10 residues. With 3 bases clipped from V and 10 bases from J, the junction kept 3 bases outside the gene matches. Germline values: CDR1 VINAFY, CDR2 YDVSNSKD. Sequenced: gamma-delta T cells. The rearrangement uses TRGV5 and TRGJ1 or TRGJ2. The clonotype comes from a human donor. It is not recorded whose cells these are; they may come from a transplant donor. The CDR3 is CATWDGKKLF. The CDR3 DNA reads as TGTGCCACCTGGGACGGGAAGAAACTCTTT.